The source of this T cell receptor beta chain is a study of cytotoxic CD8 clonotypes in ibrutinib-treated CLL. The study's findings and limits: Treatment left the uncommon public clonotypes either contracted or stable in frequency. Clonality went higher at ibrutinib response and then dropped back toward baseline at progression.

The repertoire was sequenced with immunoSEQ multiplex PCR; TCRdb's copy has only in-frame clones and lacks some. Of about 72,000 clones listed, 65% to 85% are singletons. The germline CDR1 and CDR2 sequences are MGHRA and YSYEKL. The CDR3 has 14 amino acids. V lost 4 bases to trimming and J lost 1 base, with 10 bases between them. On this clone: The antigen remains undetermined.

The TCR originated in a human donor with chronic lymphocytic leukemia. The specimen comprised PBMCs, sampled at disease progression, from a patient treated with ibrutinib. The chain combines TRBV4-1 with TRBJ1-1; the D is unclear. The CDR3 is CASSPRVTNTEAFF. The CDR3 nucleotides are TGCGCCAGCAGCCCCCGCGTCACGAACACTGAAGCTTTCTTT.